This TCR beta chain originates from a study of cytomegalovirus exposure and HLA in healthy donors. Study-wide background: Around 86 million unique TCRs, all from HLA-typed donors, were included in an early release of the data. General observations from the study: Rates of TCR association differed by HLA locus in a later analysis, with DRB1 highest and HLA-C lowest. A later analysis linked a missense variant in DCLRE1C to the trimming of TCR beta V and J genes. Investigators reported 150 to 200 TCR beta chains as tied to cytomegalovirus.

The germline CDR1 and CDR2 sequences are ENHRY and SYGVKD. The CDR3 is 14 residues long. The V gene lost 6 bases and the J gene lost 5 bases, with 14 bases spanning the gap. Regarding this clone: Its antigen is currently unknown.

In the PCR, 60 Vbeta and 13 Jbeta primers were used. Produced via immunoSEQ multiplex PCR; TCRdb's table is partial and in-frame only. The sample includes roughly 120,000 clones, over 55% of them seen just once. The TCR comes from a man between 18 and 35 years old in good health and CMV-seropositive. The V gene is TRBV10-3, the J gene TRBJ2-1; perhaps TRBD2 as D (6 bases). The sample comprised PBMCs. The CDR3 spells CAIRIREPDNEQFF. In DNA, the CDR3 is TGTGCCATCAGAATCCGGGAGCCGGACAATGAGCAGTTCTTC.